Listed below are T cell receptor beta chains from one sample, sequenced in a study of blood T cell repertoires in COVID-19. Sequenced by immunoSEQ multiplex PCR; TCRdb stores in-frame clones only, minus some. Of about 71,000 clones listed, 89% are singletons. The sequencing sample was made of peripheral blood. All receptors derive from a man between 45 and 60 years old with active COVID-19. CDR3s include the opening cysteine and the closing phenylalanine or tryptophan. D genes are given only for firm matches. A clone size is listed for some rows: how often the clone was seen (once, few, many), or a class if it is expanded.

V gene: TRBV6-5
D gene: -
J gene: TRBJ1-5
clone size: -
CDR3 DNA: TGTGCCAGCAGAGAGACTAACCTTCAGCCCCAGCATTTT
CDR3 protein: CASRETNLQPQHF

V gene: TRBV7-2
D gene: -
J gene: TRBJ2-1
clone size: -
CDR3 DNA: TGTGCCAGCAGTTTTACCGGGACTCCTGTCAATGAGCAGTTCTTC
CDR3 protein: CASSFTGTPVNEQFF

V gene: TRBV6-5
D gene: TRBD2
J gene: TRBJ2-3
clone size: -
CDR3 DNA: TGTGCCAGCTGCCTTGGGGCGGGGGAAGCAGATACGCAGTATTTT
CDR3 protein: CASCLGAGEADTQYF

V gene: TRBV6-5
D gene: TRBD1
J gene: TRBJ2-7
clone size: -
CDR3 DNA: TGTGCCAGCAGGGGACAGGGGGACTACGAGCAGTACTTC
CDR3 protein: CASRGQGDYEQYF

V gene: TRBV24-1
D gene: -
J gene: TRBJ1-1
clone size: -
CDR3 DNA: TGTGCCAGCCCACGTGGAGATGAAGCTTTCTTT
CDR3 protein: CASPRGDEAFF

V gene: TRBV6-5
D gene: TRBD1
J gene: TRBJ1-3
clone size: -
CDR3 DNA: TGTGCCAGCAGATACTTGACAGGGACCATATATTTT
CDR3 protein: CASRYLTGTIYF

V gene: TRBV28
D gene: TRBD1
J gene: TRBJ1-2
clone size: -
CDR3 DNA: TGTGCCAGCAGTTTAGTGGGACAGGTCCATGGCTACACCTTC
CDR3 protein: CASSLVGQVHGYTF

V gene: TRBV5-4
D gene: TRBD1
J gene: TRBJ2-3
clone size: -
CDR3 DNA: TGTGCCAGCGGGGACAGGGGGGACACAGATACGCAGTATTTT
CDR3 protein: CASGDRGDTDTQYF

V gene: TRBV29-1
D gene: -
J gene: TRBJ1-2
clone size: -
CDR3 DNA: TGCAGCGTTGAAGCACCGGGGGTTGATTATGGCTACACCTTC
CDR3 protein: CSVEAPGVDYGYTF

V gene: TRBV5-5
D gene: -
J gene: TRBJ1-5
clone size: few
CDR3 DNA: TGTGCCAGCACACCCGTTTACGGGGTTTTGGGCAATCAGCCCCAGCATTTT
CDR3 protein: CASTPVYGVLGNQPQHF

V gene: TRBV29-1
D gene: TRBD1
J gene: TRBJ1-1
clone size: once
CDR3 DNA: TGCAGCGTTGCTAGACAGGGTTCTGAAGCTTTCTTT
CDR3 protein: CSVARQGSEAFF

V gene: TRBV29-1
D gene: TRBD2
J gene: TRBJ2-1
clone size: -
CDR3 DNA: TGCAGCGTTCGTGCGCTGGGCGGGGGGGCGAAAAATGAGCAGTTCTTC
CDR3 protein: CSVRALGGGAKNEQFF

V gene: TRBV5-1
D gene: TRBD2
J gene: TRBJ2-2
clone size: -
CDR3 DNA: TGCGCCAGCAGCAAACAAGCGGGGGGGAACACCGGGGAGCTGTTTTTT
CDR3 protein: CASSKQAGGNTGELFF

V gene: TRBV11-2
D gene: TRBD2
J gene: TRBJ2-7
clone size: -
CDR3 DNA: TGTGCCAGCAGCTCCCGAGCGGGAACCTACGAGCAGTACTTC
CDR3 protein: CASSSRAGTYEQYF

V gene: TRBV5-6
D gene: TRBD1
J gene: TRBJ2-5
clone size: -
CDR3 DNA: TGTGCCAGCAGCTCCGCCTTGACAGGGGGCATGGAGACCCAGTACTTC
CDR3 protein: CASSSALTGGMETQYF

V gene: TRBV5-1
D gene: -
J gene: TRBJ1-1
clone size: -
CDR3 DNA: TGCGCCAGCGGCCTACCGCAGGGGACTGAAGCTTTCTTT
CDR3 protein: CASGLPQGTEAFF

V gene: TRBV9
D gene: TRBD1
J gene: TRBJ2-1
clone size: -
CDR3 DNA: TGTGCCAGCAGCGCCGGGACAGGGTATAGAGAGCAGTTCTTC
CDR3 protein: CASSAGTGYREQFF

V gene: TRBV7-2
D gene: -
J gene: TRBJ2-1
clone size: -
CDR3 DNA: TGTGCCAGCAGCTTATCACAGTTCTACAATGAGCAGTTCTTC
CDR3 protein: CASSLSQFYNEQFF

V gene: TRBV19
D gene: TRBD1
J gene: TRBJ1-2
clone size: -
CDR3 DNA: TGTGCCAGTAGTATTATGGACAGGGTACGTTTATACCCTTATGGCTACACCTTC
CDR3 protein: CASSIMDRVRLYPYGYTF

V gene: TRBV7-2
D gene: TRBD1
J gene: TRBJ2-1
clone size: -
CDR3 DNA: TGTGCCAGCAGAACTCCGACAGGGGGCTCCTACAATGAGCAGTTCTTC
CDR3 protein: CASRTPTGGSYNEQFF

V gene: TRBV7-8
D gene: TRBD1
J gene: TRBJ2-7
clone size: -
CDR3 DNA: TGTGCCAGCAGCTACGGGACAGGCGGGGAGCAGTACTTC
CDR3 protein: CASSYGTGGEQYF

V gene: TRBV27
D gene: -
J gene: TRBJ2-1
clone size: once
CDR3 DNA: TGTGCCAGCCTCCCGAGGCGGGGCGGGTACTACAATGAGCAGTTCTTC
CDR3 protein: CASLPRRGGYYNEQFF

V gene: TRBV6-6
D gene: -
J gene: TRBJ1-2
clone size: -
CDR3 DNA: TGTGCCAGCAGTTACGACTTAGGCTACACCTTC
CDR3 protein: CASSYDLGYTF